The sequence of this T cell receptor (beta chain) was determined in a study of beta chain features in type 1 diabetes. Study-level findings and limits: PCR could preferentially amplify shorter templates, alike in patients and controls.

The entirety of the isolated RNA underwent reverse transcription, so expressed TCRB transcripts were sequenced. TCRdb's copy holds only in-frame clones and misses some; the assay was immunoSEQ multiplex PCR. The repertoire holds 430,000 or so clones, with around 10% as singletons. The CDR3 totals 16 residues. V lost 1 base and J lost 0, with 10 bases in between. Germline CDR1 reads SGHAT; CDR2 reads FQDESV (reference sequence). Points on this clone: Its antigen remains unknown.

The V gene is TRBV11-1, the J gene TRBJ2-1; no firm D call. The receptor's source is a woman between 18 and 30 years old in good health. Sequenced input: naive CD4+ T cells from blood. In DNA form, the CDR3 reads TGTGCCAGCAGCTTAGAGGTGGGAAGCTCCTACAATGAGCAGTTCTTC. This gives the protein CASSLEVGSSYNEQFF.